The entry below describes one T cell receptor (beta chain). In this sample, this clonotype turned up many times. No antigen is known for it. Per-base quality was not reported, and no clone a single base away is much larger than it. The TCR beta CDR3 regions were amplified from RNA transcripts. The first round of RT-PCR for the TCR CDR3 was performed with the HTBI primer set and the Qiagen OneStep RT-PCR kit. The libraries were constructed in a second round of multiplex PCR and then size-selected and purified. The libraries were sequenced on an Illumina HiSeq2000 using paired-end 100 bp reads. On the study's bioinformatics: SOAPnuke was used to process the raw data, removing reads that contained adapters or uncalled bases, had a mean Phred below 15, or lacked an exact match to the constant primer or identifier. COPE v1.2.5 was used to merge high-quality paired reads, and clonotypes were defined as unique nucleotide sequences. MiTCR v1.1 was used to align clonotypes to the IMGT TRBV, TRBD and TRBJ reference segments. The analysis was restricted to V-J combinations with a frequency above 0.0001, which together covered around 99% of the repertoires. A TCS score was defined as the ratio of F50 (clonal expansion) to E x V (chaos), with BLOSUM62-based TCRdist applied between CDR3 peptides within each V-J. Welch's t-statistics and random forest reduced 500 to 550 V-J features to roughly 13, which were used in a naive Bayes classifier (R e1071). TCRdb's own reprocessing of the public reads used fastp at Q25 and MiXCR and kept productive beta chains. Every entry covers one CDR3 protein and lists the most common genes and DNA from its rows. TCRdb's processing, not the authors', yielded these V and J calls. The sample data list over 150,000 distinct CDR3 sequences, and less than 20% of these were observed just once. The ten top clones hold roughly 55% of the sample.

From the germline V gene (reference sequence), CDR1 is DFQATT and CDR2 is SNEGSKA. The CDR3 contains 12 residues, cysteine and phenylalanine counted. The CDR3 DNA has 36 bases and is translated from base 1. A patient counted as having stable Graves' hyperthyroidism if no progression to ophthalmopathy occurred over 18 months of follow-up. Hyperthyroidism patients were newly diagnosed, with disease duration under 2 months, and aged 18 to 65 years. Patients with uncontrolled infections, other autoimmune diseases, pregnancy or lactation were excluded. Diagnoses were based on clinical symptoms, serum thyroxine and TRAb, thyroid ultrasound and orbital computed tomography. Ficoll-Paque density gradient centrifugation was used to isolate PBMCs from about 10 ml of fresh peripheral blood. Total RNA was extracted with Trizol reagent, and quality was checked on an Agilent 2100 Bioanalyzer. The data were obtained in a study of T cells in Graves' hyperthyroidism and ophthalmopathy (dated by TCRdb to about 2019). Study-wide context: Peripheral blood was sampled at the time of initial diagnosis, prior to any treatment. Thyroid tissue and blood T-cell repertoires from more than five Graves' hyperthyroidism patients were also compared in the study. The roughly 100 discovery patients were divided at random into training and test sets in a 7:3 ratio. Whether ophthalmopathy could be predicted prospectively was tested in an independent validation cohort made up of some 20 hyperthyroidism patients plus 17 patients who later progressed to ophthalmopathy. After blood sampling, hyperthyroidism patients were treated with methimazole at a starting dose of 30 mg daily, and ophthalmopathy patients were treated with high-dose intravenous methylprednisolone. TCR Vbeta CDR3 sequencing of 120 to 150 peripheral blood samples (roughly 41 ophthalmopathy, 75 or so hyperthyroidism and roughly 17 progressor patients) is reported in the paper. To identify distinguishing TCR V-J signatures, a discovery cohort of about 95 patients was used, comprising roughly 45 with Graves' ophthalmopathy and 57 with stable Graves' hyperthyroidism. Paper-wide results and their limitations: In validation, the model predicted progression to ophthalmopathy a median of roughly 6.5 months before onset, with roughly 68% sensitivity and roughly 73% specificity. A model built on a 13 V-J signature distinguished ophthalmopathy from stable hyperthyroidism, reaching 85% to 90% sensitivity and around 82% specificity in cross-validation and 80%/75% in testing. Most expanded thyroid clonotypes (frequency above 0.001) were also detected in blood, a finding suggesting that blood repertoires may reflect thyroid immune responses. No statistical method was used to set the sample size in advance, and investigators knew the group allocation.

The specimen sequenced was blood. The sequence was collected from a woman between 50 and 59 years old with Graves' hyperthyroidism. The sequence joins TRBV20-1 to TRBJ1-2, with no confidently assigned D gene. The sequenced DNA is TGCAGAACAAAACACACCAACTATGGCTACACCTTC. Its amino acids are CRTKHTNYGYTF.